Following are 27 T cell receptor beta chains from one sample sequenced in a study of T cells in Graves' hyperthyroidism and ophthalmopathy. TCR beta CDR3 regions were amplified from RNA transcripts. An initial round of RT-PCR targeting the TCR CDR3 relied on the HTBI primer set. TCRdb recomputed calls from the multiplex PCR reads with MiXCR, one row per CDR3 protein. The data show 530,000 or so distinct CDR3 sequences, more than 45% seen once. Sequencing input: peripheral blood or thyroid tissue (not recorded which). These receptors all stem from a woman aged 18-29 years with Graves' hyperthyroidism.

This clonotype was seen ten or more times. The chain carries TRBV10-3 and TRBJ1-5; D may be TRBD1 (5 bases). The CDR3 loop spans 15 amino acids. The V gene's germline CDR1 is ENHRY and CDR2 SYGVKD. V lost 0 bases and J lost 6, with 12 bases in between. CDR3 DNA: TGTGCCATCAGTGAGTCGGGGGGAACGAGTCAGCCCCAGCATTTT. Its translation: CAISESGGTSQPQHF.

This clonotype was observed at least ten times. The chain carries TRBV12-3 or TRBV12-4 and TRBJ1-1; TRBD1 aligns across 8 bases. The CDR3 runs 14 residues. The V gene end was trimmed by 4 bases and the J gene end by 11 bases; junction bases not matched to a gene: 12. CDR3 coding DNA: TGTGCCAGCAGTTGGGAGGACAGGGTAGTGGAGGCTTTCTTT. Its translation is CASSWEDRVVEAFF.

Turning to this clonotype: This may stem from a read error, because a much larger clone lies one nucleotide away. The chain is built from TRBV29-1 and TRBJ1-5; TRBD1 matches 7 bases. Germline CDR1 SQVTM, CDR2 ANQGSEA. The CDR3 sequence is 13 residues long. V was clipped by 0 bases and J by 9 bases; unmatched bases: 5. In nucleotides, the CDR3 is TGCAGCGTTGAAGATCAGGGGGGGCGGCCCCAGCATTTT. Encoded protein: CSVEDQGGRPQHF.

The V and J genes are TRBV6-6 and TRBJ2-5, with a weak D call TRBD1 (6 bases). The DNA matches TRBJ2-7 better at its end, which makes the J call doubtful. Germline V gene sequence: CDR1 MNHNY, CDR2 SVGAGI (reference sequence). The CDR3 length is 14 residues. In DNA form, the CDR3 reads TGTGCCAGCAGTTACGGGACAAGGGGGTACGAGCAGTACTTC. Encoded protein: CASSYGTRGYEQYF.

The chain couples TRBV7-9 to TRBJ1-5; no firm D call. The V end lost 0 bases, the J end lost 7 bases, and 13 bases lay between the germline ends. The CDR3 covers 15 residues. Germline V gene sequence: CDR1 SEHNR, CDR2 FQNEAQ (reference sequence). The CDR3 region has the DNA TGTGCCAGCAGCTTAGCCCCTAGCGGTGAGCAGCCCCAGCATTTT. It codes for CASSLAPSGEQPQHF.

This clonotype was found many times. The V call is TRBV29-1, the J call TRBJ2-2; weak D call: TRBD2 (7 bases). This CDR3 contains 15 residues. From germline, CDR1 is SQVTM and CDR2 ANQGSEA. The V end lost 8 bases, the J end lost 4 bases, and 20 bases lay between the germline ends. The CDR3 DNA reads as TGCAGCCCTGAGGGCGGGGGCGCGGGCACCGGGGAGCTGTTTTTT. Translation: CSPEGGGAGTGELFF.

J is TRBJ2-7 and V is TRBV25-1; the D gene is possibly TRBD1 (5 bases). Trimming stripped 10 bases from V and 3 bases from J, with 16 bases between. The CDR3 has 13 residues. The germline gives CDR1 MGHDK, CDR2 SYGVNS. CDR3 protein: CATSTSGNYEQYF. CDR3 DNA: TGTGCCACCTCGACGTCAGGGAACTACGAGCAGTACTTC.

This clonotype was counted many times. The CDR3 DNA reads TGTGCCAGCAGCCGCATAACCATAGGAGGCTACACCTTC. This translates into CASSRITIGGYTF. This sequence joins TRBV12-3 or TRBV12-4 and TRBJ1-2; no clear D gene. Trimming removed 6 bases from V and 8 bases from J, with 16 bases in between. This CDR3 is 13 amino acids long.

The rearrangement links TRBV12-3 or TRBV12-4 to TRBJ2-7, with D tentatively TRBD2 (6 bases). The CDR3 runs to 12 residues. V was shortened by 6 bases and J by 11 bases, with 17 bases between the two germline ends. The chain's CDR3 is CASSLDVTGEYF. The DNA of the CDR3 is TGTGCCAGCAGCTTGGACGTGACGGGGGAGTACTTC.

The CDR3 DNA reads as TGCAGTGCCATTAACGGGGCAGCCTCCCTTGAAGCTTTCTTT. Protein: CSAINGAASLEAFF. The V gene is TRBV20-1, the J gene TRBJ1-1, with D possibly matching TRBD1 (5 bases). This CDR3 has 14 residues. Trimming stripped 6 bases from V and 7 bases from J, with 21 bases between. Germline CDR1 reads DFQATT; CDR2 reads SNEGSKA (reference sequence).

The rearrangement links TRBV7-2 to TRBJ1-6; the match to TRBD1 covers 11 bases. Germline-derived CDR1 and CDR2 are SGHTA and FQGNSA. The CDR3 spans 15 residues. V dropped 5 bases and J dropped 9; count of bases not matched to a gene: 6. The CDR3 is CASSTRTGGGSPLHF. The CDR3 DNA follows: TGTGCCAGCAGCACGCGGACAGGGGGCGGTTCACCCCTCCACTTT.

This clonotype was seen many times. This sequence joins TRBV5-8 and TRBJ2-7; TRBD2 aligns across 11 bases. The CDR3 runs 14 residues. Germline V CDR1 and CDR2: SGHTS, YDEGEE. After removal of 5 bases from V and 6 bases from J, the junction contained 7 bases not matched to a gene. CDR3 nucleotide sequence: TGTGCCAGCAGGGGGACTAGCGGCCCCTCCGAGCAGTACTTC. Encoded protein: CASRGTSGPSEQYF.

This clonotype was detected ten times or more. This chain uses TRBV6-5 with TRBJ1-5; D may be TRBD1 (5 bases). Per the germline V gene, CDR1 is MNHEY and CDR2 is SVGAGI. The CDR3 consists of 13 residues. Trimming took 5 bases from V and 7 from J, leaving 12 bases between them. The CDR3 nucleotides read TGTGCCAGCAGTAGGGGCGGTTGGCAGCCCCAGCATTTT. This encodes CASSRGGWQPQHF.

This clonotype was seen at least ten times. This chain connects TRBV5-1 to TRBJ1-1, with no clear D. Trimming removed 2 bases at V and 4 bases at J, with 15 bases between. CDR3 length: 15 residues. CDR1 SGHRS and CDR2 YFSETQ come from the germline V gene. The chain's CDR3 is CASSLAVMSGTEAFF. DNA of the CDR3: TGCGCCAGCAGCTTAGCCGTCATGAGTGGCACTGAAGCTTTCTTT.

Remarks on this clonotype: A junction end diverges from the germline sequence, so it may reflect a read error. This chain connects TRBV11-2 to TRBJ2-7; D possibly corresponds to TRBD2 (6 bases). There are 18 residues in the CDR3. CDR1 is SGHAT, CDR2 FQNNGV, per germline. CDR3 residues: CASSGGRLEYSNTGELYF. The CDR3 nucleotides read TGTGCCAGCAGTGGGGGGAGGCTGGAATACTCGAACACCGGGGAGCTGTACTTC.

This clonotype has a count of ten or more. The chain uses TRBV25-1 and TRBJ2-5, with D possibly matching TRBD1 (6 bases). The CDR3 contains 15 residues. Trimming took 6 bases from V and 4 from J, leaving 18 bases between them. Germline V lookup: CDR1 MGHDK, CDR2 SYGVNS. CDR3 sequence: CASRDMGAWGETQYF. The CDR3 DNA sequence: TGTGCCAGCAGGGATATGGGGGCGTGGGGAGAGACCCAGTACTTC.

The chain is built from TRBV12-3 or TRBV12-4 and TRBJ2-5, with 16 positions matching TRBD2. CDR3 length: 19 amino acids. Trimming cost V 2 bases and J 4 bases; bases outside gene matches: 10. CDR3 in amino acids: CASSLSLSGLAGGPETQYF. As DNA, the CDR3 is TGTGCCAGCAGTTTAAGCCTATCGGGACTAGCGGGAGGGCCAGAGACCCAGTACTTC.

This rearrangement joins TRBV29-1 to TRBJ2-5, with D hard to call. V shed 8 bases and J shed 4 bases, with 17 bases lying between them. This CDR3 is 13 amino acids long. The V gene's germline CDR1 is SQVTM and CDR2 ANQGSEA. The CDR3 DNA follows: TGCAGCAGTTCCCCCAGGTCAGGAGAGACCCAGTACTTC. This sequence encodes CSSSPRSGETQYF.

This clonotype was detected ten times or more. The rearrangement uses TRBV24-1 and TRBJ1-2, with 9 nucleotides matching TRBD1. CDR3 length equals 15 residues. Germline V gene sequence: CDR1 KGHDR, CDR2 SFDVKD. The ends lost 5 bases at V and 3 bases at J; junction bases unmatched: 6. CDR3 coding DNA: TGTGCCACCAGTGGGGACAGGGCAAACGACTATGGCTACACCTTC. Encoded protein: CATSGDRANDYGYTF.

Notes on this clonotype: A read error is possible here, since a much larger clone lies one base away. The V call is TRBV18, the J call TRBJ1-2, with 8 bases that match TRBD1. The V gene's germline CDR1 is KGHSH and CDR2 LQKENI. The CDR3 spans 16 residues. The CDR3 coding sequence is TGTGTCAGCTCACCCATATCGACAGGGGACGACTATGGCTACACCTTC. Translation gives CVSSPISTGDDYGYTF.

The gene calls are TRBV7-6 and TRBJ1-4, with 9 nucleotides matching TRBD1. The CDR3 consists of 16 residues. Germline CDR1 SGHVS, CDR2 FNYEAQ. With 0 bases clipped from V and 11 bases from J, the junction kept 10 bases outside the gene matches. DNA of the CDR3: TGTGCCAGCAGCTTAGCGCTGGGGACAGGGATGGTCAAACTGTTTTTT. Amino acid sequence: CASSLALGTGMVKLFF.

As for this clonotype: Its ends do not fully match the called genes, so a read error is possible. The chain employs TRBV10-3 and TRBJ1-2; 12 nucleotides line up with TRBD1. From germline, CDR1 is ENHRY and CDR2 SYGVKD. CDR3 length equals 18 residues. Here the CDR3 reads CAISPIRDRGPVDYGYTF. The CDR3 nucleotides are TGCGCCATCAGCCCAATCCGGGACAGGGGGCCCGTGGACTATGGCTACACCTTC.

For the CDR3, the DNA is TGTGCCAGCAGCGACCGACTAGCGGGAGGTGAAAAACTGTTTTTT. Protein sequence: CASSDRLAGGEKLFF. J is TRBJ1-4 and V is TRBV7-2, with D uncertain. V dropped 5 bases and J dropped 7 bases, with 17 bases sitting between them. The CDR3 has 15 amino acids. Looked up from germline, CDR1 is SGHTA and CDR2 is FQGNSA.

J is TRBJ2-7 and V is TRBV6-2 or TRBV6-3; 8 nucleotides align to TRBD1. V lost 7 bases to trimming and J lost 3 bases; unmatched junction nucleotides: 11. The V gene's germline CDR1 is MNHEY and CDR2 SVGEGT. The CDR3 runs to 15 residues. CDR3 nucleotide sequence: TGTGCCAGCAATCCGACAGGGGAGACCCACTACGAGCAGTACTTC. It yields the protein CASNPTGETHYEQYF.

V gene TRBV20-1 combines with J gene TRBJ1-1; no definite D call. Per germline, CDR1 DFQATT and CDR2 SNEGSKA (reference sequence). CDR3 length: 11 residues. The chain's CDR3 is CSLIPVTEAFF. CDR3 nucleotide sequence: TGCAGCTTAATACCGGTGACTGAAGCTTTCTTT.

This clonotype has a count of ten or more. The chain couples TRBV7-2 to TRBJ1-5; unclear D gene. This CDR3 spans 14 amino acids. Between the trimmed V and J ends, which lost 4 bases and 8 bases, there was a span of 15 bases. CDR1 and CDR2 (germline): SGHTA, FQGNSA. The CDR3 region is CASSWGISGEPQHF. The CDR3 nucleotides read TGTGCCAGCAGCTGGGGAATCTCGGGTGAGCCCCAGCATTTT.

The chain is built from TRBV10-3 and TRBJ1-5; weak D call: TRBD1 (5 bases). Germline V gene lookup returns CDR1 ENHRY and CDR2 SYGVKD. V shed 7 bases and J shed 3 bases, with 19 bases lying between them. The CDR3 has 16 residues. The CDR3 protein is CAITEGTQETNQPQHF. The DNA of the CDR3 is TGTGCCATCACCGAAGGGACCCAAGAAACCAATCAGCCCCAGCATTTT.